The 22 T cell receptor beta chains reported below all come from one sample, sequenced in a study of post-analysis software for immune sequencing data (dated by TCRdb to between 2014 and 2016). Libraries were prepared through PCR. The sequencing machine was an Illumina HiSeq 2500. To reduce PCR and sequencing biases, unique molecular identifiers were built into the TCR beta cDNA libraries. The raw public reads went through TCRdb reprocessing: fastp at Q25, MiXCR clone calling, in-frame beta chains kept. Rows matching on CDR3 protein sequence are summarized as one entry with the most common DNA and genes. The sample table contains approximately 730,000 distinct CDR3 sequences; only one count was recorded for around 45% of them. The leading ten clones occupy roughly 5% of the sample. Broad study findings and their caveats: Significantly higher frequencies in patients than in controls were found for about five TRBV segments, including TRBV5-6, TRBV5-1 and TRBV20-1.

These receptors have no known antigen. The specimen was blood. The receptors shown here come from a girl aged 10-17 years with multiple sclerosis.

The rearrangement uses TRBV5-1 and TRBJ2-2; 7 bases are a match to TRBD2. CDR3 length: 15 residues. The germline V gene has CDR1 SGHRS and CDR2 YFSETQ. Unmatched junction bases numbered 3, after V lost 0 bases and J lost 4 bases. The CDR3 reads CASSLASGLTGELFF. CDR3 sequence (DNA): TGCGCCAGCAGCTTGGCTAGCGGACTCACCGGGGAGCTGTTTTTT.

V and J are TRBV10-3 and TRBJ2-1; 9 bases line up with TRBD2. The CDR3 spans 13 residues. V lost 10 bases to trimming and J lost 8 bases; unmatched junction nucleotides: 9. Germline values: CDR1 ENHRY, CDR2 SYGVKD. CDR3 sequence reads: CATRTSARDEQFF. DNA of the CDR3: TGTGCCACCCGGACTAGCGCTAGGGATGAGCAGTTCTTC.

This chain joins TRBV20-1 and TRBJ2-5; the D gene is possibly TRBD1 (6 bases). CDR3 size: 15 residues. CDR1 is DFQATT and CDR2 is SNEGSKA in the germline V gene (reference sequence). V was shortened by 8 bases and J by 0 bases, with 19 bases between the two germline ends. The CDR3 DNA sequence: TGCAGTACAAGAGGTGACAGGCATTACCAAGAGACCCAGTACTTC. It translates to CSTRGDRHYQETQYF.

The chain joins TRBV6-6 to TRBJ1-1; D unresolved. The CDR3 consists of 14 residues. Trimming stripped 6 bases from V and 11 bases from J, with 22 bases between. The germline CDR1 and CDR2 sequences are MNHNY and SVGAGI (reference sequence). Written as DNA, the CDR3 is TGTGCCAGCAGGTACGAGGTCGATCCTGTTTGGGCTTTCTTT. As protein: CASRYEVDPVWAFF.

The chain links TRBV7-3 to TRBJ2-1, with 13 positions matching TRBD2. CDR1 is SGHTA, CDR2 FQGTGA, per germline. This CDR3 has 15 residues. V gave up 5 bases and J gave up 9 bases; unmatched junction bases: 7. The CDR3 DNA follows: TGTGCCAGCAGCCGAACTAGCGGGAGGGGCGGTGAGCAGTTCTTC. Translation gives CASSRTSGRGGEQFF. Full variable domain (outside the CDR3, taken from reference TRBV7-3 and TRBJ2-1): GAGVSQTPSNKVTEKGKYVELRCDPISGHTALYWYRQSLGQGPEFLIYFQGTGAADDSGLPNDRFFAVRPEGSVSTLKIQRTERGDSAVYLCASSRTSGRGGEQFFGPGTRLTVL.

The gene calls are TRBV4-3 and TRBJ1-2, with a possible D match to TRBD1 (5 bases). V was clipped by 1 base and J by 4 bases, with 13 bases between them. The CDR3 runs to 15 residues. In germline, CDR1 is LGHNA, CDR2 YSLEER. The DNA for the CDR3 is TGCGCCAGCAGCCAAGGGGCATGGGGGTTCTATGGCTACACCTTC. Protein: CASSQGAWGFYGYTF.

CDR3 protein: CASSVGAITSVSEKLFF. Written as DNA, the CDR3 is TGTGCCAGCAGCGTAGGAGCGATTACATCTGTATCTGAAAAACTGTTTTTT. This chain joins TRBV9 and TRBJ1-4; D is uncertain. Germline lookup yields CDR1 SGDLS and CDR2 YYNGEE. The length of the CDR3 is 17 residues. V was pared by 0 bases and J by 7 bases, with 19 bases between. The full variable domain, rest sourced from reference TRBV9 and TRBJ1-4, is DSGVTQTPKHLITATGQRVTLRCSPRSGDLSVYWYQQSLDQGLQFLIQYYNGEERAKGNILERFSAQQFPDLHSELNLSSLELGDSALYFCASSVGAITSVSEKLFFGSGTQLSVL.

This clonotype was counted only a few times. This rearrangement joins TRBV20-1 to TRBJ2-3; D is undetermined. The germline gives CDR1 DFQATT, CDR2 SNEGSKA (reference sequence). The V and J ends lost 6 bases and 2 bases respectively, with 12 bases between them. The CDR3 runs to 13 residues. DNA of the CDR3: TGCAGTGCCCAGGACCCACACACAGATACGCAGTATTTT. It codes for CSAQDPHTDTQYF.

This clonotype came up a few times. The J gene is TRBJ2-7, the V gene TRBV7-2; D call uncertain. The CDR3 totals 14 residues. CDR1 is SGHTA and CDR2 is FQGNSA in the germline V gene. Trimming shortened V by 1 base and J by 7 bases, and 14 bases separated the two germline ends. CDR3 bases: TGTGCCAGCAGCTTAGATGGGTTCCTGGGGGAGCAGTACTTC. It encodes CASSLDGFLGEQYF.

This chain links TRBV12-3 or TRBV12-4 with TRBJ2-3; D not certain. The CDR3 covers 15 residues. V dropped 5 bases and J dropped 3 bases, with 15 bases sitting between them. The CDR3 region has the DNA TGTGCCAGCAGTCCCACAGAGACTGGTACAGATACGCAGTATTTT. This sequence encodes CASSPTETGTDTQYF.

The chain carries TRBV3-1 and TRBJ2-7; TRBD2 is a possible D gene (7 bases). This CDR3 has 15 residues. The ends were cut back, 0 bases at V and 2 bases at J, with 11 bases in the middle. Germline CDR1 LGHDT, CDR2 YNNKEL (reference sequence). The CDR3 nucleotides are TGTGCCAGCAGCCAAGAGGGGCGGGGGCCCTACGAGCAGTACTTC. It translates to CASSQEGRGPYEQYF.

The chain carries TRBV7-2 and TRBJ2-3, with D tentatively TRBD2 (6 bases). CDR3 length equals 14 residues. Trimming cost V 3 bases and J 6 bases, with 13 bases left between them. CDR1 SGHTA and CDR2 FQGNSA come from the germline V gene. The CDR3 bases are TGTGCCAGCAGCTTCGCTAGCGTGCCCGATACGCAGTATTTT. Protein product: CASSFASVPDTQYF.

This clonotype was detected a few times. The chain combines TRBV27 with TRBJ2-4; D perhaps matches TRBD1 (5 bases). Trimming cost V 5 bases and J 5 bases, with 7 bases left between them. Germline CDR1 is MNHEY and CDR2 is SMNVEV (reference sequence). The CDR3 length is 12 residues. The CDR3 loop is CASSTTENIQYF. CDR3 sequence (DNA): TGTGCCAGCAGTACGACAGAAAACATTCAGTACTTC.

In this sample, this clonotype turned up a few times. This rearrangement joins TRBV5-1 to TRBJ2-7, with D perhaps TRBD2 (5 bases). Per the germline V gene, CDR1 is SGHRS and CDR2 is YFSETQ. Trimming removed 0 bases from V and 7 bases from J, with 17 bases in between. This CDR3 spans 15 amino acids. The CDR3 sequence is CASSLALGLTGEQYF. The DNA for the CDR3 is TGCGCCAGCAGCTTGGCCCTCGGACTGACGGGAGAGCAGTACTTC.

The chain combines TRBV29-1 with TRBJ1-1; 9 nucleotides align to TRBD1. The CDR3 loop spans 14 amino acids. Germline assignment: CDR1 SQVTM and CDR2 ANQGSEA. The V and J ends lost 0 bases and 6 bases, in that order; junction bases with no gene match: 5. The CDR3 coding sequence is TGCAGCGTTGAAGATCCGACAGGGGGGCCTGAAGCTTTCTTT. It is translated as CSVEDPTGGPEAFF. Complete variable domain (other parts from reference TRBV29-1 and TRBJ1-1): SAVISQKPSRDICQRGTSLTIQCQVDSQVTMMFWYRQQPGQSLTLIATANQGSEATYESGFVIDKFPISRPNLTFSTLTVSNMSPEDSSIYLCSVEDPTGGPEAFFGQGTRLTVV.

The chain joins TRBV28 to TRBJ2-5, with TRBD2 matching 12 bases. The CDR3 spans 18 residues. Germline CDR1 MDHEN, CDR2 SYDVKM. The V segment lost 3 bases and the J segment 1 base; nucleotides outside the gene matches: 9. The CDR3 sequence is CASSFPGLAGRGQETQYF. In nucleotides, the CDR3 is TGTGCCAGCAGTTTCCCCGGACTAGCGGGAAGGGGCCAAGAGACCCAGTACTTC.

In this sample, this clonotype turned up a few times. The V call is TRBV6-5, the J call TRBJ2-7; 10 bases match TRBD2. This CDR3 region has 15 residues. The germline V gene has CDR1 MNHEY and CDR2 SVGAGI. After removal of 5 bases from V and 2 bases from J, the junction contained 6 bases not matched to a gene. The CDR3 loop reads CASSRRTSGTYEQYF. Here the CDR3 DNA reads TGTGCCAGCAGTCGTCGGACTAGCGGAACCTACGAGCAGTACTTC.

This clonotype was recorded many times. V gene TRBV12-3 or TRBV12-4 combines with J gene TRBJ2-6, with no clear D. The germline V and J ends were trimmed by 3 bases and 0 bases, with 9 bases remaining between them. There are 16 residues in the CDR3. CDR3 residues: CASSFPDISGANVLTF. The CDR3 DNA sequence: TGTGCCAGCAGTTTTCCAGATATCTCTGGGGCCAACGTCCTGACTTTC.

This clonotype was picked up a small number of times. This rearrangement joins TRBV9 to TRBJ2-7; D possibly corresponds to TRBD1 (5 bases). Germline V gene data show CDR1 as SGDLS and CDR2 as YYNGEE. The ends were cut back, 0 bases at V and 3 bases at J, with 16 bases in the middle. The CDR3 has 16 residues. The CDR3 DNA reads TGTGCCAGCAGCGTAGAACCGTATGGGGCCGACTACGAGCAGTACTTC. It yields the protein CASSVEPYGADYEQYF.

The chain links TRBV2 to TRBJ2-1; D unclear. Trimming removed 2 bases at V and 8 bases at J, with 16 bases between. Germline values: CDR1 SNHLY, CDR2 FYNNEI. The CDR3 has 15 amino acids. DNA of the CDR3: TGTGCCAGCAGTGAATCCTTAAGAGTCGCGGATGAGCAGTTCTTC. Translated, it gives CASSESLRVADEQFF.

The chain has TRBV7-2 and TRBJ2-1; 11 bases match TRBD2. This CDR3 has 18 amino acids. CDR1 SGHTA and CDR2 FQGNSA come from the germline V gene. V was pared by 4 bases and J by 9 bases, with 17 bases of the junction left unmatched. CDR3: CASSSRKLAGALLGEQFF. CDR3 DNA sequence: TGTGCCAGCAGCTCTCGAAAACTAGCGGGAGCCCTTCTCGGTGAGCAGTTCTTC.

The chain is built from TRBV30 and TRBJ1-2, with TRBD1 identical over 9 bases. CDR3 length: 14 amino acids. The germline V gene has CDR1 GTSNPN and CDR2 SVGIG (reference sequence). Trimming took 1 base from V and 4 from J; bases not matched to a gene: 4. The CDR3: CAWSADRGPYGYTF. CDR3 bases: TGTGCCTGGAGTGCGGACAGGGGCCCCTATGGCTACACCTTC.